The text below deals with one T cell receptor (beta chain). The data stem from a study of control samples from healthy donors and cancer patients. TCRdb keeps only in-frame clones here, not all; method: immunoSEQ multiplex PCR. The sample lists around 200,000 clones, roughly 93% occurring once. V was trimmed by 3 bases and J by 0 bases, leaving 12 bases between them. This CDR3 is 16 amino acids long. The germline gives CDR1 SNHLY, CDR2 FYNNEI. The sequenced sample was blood. This clonotype was obtained from a man aged 18 to 30 in good health. This chain joins TRBV2 and TRBJ2-1; D could derive from TRBD1 or TRBD2 (5 bases each). The CDR3 sequence is CASSDRSGSSYNEQFF. The DNA for the CDR3 is TGTGCCAGCAGTGATAGGTCAGGGAGCTCCTACAATGAGCAGTTCTTC.